The rows below give T cell receptor beta chains drawn from one sample of a study of blood T cell repertoires in COVID-19. Sequencing was performed with immunoSEQ multiplex PCR; in TCRdb, only in-frame clones are kept and a portion is missing. Found here are about 49,000 clones, around 83% of them singletons; the top ten hold over 4.5%. The sample was peripheral blood. These TCRs come from a man aged 35 to 55 with active COVID-19. Each CDR3 is given without its conserved first and last residue. Each record gives: J gene, V gene, CDR3 protein.

j_gene: TRBJ2-7; v_gene: TRBV7-9; CDR3aa: ASSLVDGWAGAGEQY
j_gene: TRBJ2-1; v_gene: TRBV19; CDR3aa: AGGAGGPPNEQF
j_gene: TRBJ1-5; v_gene: TRBV5-1; CDR3aa: ASSLAQGSNQPQH
j_gene: TRBJ1-2; v_gene: TRBV29-1; CDR3aa: SVERNRGQEGYT
j_gene: TRBJ1-4; v_gene: TRBV18; CDR3aa: ASSLGQGRDEKLF
j_gene: TRBJ2-5; v_gene: TRBV2; CDR3aa: ASTRDREETQY
j_gene: TRBJ2-7; v_gene: TRBV7-6; CDR3aa: ASSLVGTAAYEQY
j_gene: TRBJ2-7; v_gene: TRBV7-6; CDR3aa: ASSLASTGGDEQY
j_gene: TRBJ2-1; v_gene: TRBV12-5; CDR3aa: ASGLWPAGTYNEQF
j_gene: TRBJ2-3; v_gene: TRBV7-3; CDR3aa: ASSLIGTDTDTQY
j_gene: TRBJ1-1; v_gene: TRBV3-1/TRBV3-2; CDR3aa: ASSPGTGGRRTEAF
j_gene: TRBJ2-1; v_gene: TRBV10-2; CDR3aa: ASSESPRSGEQF
j_gene: TRBJ2-5; v_gene: TRBV9; CDR3aa: ASSQGQGEAGGRETQY
j_gene: TRBJ1-3; v_gene: TRBV5-1; CDR3aa: ASSVGQAAGNTIY
j_gene: TRBJ2-7; v_gene: TRBV28; CDR3aa: ASSPPNAATGGLYEQY
j_gene: TRBJ2-7; v_gene: TRBV2; CDR3aa: ASILPWEGPYYEQY
j_gene: TRBJ2-3; v_gene: TRBV11-3; CDR3aa: ASSLRGLDTQY
j_gene: TRBJ2-7; v_gene: TRBV5-6; CDR3aa: ASRQGPYEQY
j_gene: TRBJ1-1; v_gene: TRBV27; CDR3aa: ASSPSDRDTEAF
j_gene: TRBJ1-4; v_gene: TRBV18; CDR3aa: ASSPRVQGATVSTNEKLF
j_gene: TRBJ2-1; v_gene: TRBV5-4; CDR3aa: ASSPQRTFTPYNEQF
j_gene: TRBJ2-5; v_gene: TRBV30; CDR3aa: AWSPSGRSQETQY
j_gene: TRBJ2-3; v_gene: TRBV11-2; CDR3aa: ASSLKRGSSGTDTQY
j_gene: TRBJ1-2; v_gene: TRBV3-1/TRBV3-2; CDR3aa: ASSQGGLADGYT
j_gene: TRBJ1-4; v_gene: TRBV2; CDR3aa: ASSAVRFATNEKLF
j_gene: TRBJ2-7; v_gene: TRBV12-3/TRBV12-4; CDR3aa: ASSSRQDYEQY
j_gene: TRBJ2-7; v_gene: TRBV5-6; CDR3aa: ASSFGTGGFYEQY
j_gene: TRBJ2-7; v_gene: TRBV21-1; CDR3aa: ASSTPPGQGPHSYEQY
j_gene: TRBJ1-4; v_gene: TRBV5-4; CDR3aa: ASSLAGATNEKLF
j_gene: TRBJ2-7; v_gene: TRBV27; CDR3aa: ASSFLDRAGAEQY
j_gene: TRBJ2-7; v_gene: TRBV9; CDR3aa: ASSASGYEQY
j_gene: TRBJ2-7; v_gene: TRBV18; CDR3aa: ASSPPGTGVLYEQY
j_gene: TRBJ1-1; v_gene: TRBV6-4; CDR3aa: ARLPLRGVNTEAF
j_gene: TRBJ2-5; v_gene: TRBV5-1; CDR3aa: ASSPDQETQY
j_gene: TRBJ1-3; v_gene: TRBV28; CDR3aa: ASSLVGQGGGNTIY
j_gene: TRBJ2-5; v_gene: TRBV18; CDR3aa: ASSLGTVQETQY
j_gene: TRBJ2-7; v_gene: TRBV5-1; CDR3aa: ASSVGQNRGYEQY
j_gene: TRBJ2-1; v_gene: TRBV3-1/TRBV3-2; CDR3aa: ASSQDRRLAGVNEQF
j_gene: TRBJ2-5; v_gene: TRBV7-3; CDR3aa: ASSSHSGSGETQY
j_gene: TRBJ1-2; v_gene: TRBV23-1; CDR3aa: ASSPGQILNYGYT
j_gene: TRBJ1-1; v_gene: TRBV6-5; CDR3aa: ASSYSAGGGTEAF
j_gene: TRBJ2-1; v_gene: TRBV5-1; CDR3aa: ASSLAAGVGEQF
j_gene: TRBJ2-1; v_gene: TRBV6-1; CDR3aa: ASSEGLERDEQF
j_gene: TRBJ2-2; v_gene: TRBV7-8; CDR3aa: ASSLIGGGNTGELF
j_gene: TRBJ1-2; v_gene: TRBV27; CDR3aa: ASSSQDRGHYGYT
j_gene: TRBJ1-2; v_gene: TRBV30; CDR3aa: ACTMVEGRNGYT